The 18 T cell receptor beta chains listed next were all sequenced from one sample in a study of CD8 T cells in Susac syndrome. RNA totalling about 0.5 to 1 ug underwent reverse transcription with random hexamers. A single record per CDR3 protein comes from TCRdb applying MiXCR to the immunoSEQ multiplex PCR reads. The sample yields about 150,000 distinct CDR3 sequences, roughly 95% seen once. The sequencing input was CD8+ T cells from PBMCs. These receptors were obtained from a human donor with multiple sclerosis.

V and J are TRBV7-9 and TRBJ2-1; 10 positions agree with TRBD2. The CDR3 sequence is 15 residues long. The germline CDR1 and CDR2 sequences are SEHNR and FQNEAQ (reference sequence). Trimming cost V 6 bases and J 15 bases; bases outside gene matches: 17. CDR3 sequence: CASSPELAGTRILFF. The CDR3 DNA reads TGTGCCAGCAGTCCGGAACTAGCGGGGACCCGTATCCTGTTCTTC.

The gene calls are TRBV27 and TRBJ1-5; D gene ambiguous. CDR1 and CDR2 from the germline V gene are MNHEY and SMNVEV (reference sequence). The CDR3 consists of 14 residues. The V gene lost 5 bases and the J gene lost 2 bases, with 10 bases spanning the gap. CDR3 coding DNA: TGTGCCAGCAGTCCGTATGGAGGCAATCAGCCCCAGCATTTT. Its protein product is CASSPYGGNQPQHF.

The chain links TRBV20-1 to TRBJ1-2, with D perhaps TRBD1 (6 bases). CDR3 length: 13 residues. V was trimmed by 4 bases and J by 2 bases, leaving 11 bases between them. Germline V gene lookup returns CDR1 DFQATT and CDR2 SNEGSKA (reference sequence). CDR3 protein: CSAILGGNYGYTF. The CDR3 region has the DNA TGCAGTGCTATATTAGGGGGGAACTATGGCTACACCTTC.

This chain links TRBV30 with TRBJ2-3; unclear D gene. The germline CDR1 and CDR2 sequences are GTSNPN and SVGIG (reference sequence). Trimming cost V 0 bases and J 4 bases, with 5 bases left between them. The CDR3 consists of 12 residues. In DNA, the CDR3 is TGTGCCTGGAGTGTAGGGCCAGATACGCAGTATTTT. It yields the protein CAWSVGPDTQYF.

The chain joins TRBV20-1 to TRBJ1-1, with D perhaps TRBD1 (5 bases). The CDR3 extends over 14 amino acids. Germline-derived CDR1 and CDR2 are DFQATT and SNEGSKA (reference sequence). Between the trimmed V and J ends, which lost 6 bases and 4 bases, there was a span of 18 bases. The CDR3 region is CSASGTVRGTEAFF. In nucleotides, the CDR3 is TGCAGTGCCTCGGGCACAGTTAGGGGCACTGAAGCTTTCTTT.

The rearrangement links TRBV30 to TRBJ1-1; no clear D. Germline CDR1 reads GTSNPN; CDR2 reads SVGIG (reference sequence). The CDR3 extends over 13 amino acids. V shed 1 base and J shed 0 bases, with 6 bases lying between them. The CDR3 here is CAWSEGLNTEAFF. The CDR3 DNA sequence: TGTGCCTGGAGTGAGGGCCTGAACACTGAAGCTTTCTTT.

The chain's CDR3 is CSVAAGGQNIQYF. The CDR3 DNA reads TGCAGCGTGGCCGCGGGGGGCCAAAACATTCAGTACTTC. The rearrangement joins TRBV29-1 to TRBJ2-4; TRBD2 matches 8 bases. The CDR3 is 13 residues long. With 6 bases clipped from V and 5 bases from J, the junction kept 6 bases outside the gene matches. Per germline, CDR1 SQVTM and CDR2 ANQGSEA.

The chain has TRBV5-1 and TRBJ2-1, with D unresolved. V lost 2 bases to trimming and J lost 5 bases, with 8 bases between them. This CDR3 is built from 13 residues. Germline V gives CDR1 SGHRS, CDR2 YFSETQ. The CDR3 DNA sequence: TGCGCCAGCAGCTTAAGCAAGCACAATGAGCAGTTCTTC. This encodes CASSLSKHNEQFF.

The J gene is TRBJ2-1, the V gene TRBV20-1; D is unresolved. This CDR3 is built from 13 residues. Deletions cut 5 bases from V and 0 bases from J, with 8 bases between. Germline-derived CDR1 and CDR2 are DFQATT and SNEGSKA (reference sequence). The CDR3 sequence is CSAEMSSYNEQFF. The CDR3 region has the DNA TGCAGTGCTGAGATGAGCTCCTACAATGAGCAGTTCTTC.

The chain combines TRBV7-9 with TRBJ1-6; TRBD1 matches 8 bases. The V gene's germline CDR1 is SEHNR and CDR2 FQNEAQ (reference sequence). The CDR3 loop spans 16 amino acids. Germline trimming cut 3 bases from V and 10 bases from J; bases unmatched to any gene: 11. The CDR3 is CASSLADRGALSPLHF. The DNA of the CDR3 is TGTGCCAGCAGCTTGGCTGACAGGGGAGCATTGTCACCCCTCCACTTT.

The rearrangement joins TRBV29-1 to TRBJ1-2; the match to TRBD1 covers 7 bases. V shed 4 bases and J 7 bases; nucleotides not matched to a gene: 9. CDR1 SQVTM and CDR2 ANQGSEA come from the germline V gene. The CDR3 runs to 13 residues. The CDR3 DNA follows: TGCAGCGTTGGGAGAGACAGGGATGGTGGCTACACCTTC. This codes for CSVGRDRDGGYTF.

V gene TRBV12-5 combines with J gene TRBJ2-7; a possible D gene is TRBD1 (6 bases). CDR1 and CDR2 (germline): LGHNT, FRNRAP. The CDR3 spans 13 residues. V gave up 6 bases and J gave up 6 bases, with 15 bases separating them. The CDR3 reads CASGPGQGVEQYV. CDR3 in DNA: TGTGCTAGTGGCCCGGGACAAGGGGTCGAGCAGTACGTC.

CDR3 residues: CASTPGQDSNQPQHF. The CDR3 region has the DNA TGTGCCAGCACCCCCGGCCAGGATTCCAATCAGCCCCAGCATTTT. This chain joins TRBV9 and TRBJ1-5; D not resolved. Per germline, CDR1 SGDLS and CDR2 YYNGEE. The length of the CDR3 is 15 residues. The ends were cut back, 6 bases at V and 3 bases at J, with 16 bases in the middle. Looking up the rest from reference TRBV9 and TRBJ1-5 gives the full variable domain: DSGVTQTPKHLITATGQRVTLRCSPRSGDLSVYWYQQSLDQGLQFLIQYYNGEERAKGNILERFSAQQFPDLHSELNLSSLELGDSALYFCASTPGQDSNQPQHFGDGTRLSIL.

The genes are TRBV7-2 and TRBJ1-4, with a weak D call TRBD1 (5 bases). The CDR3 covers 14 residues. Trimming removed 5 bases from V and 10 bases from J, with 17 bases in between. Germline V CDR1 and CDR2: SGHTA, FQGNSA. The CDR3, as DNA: TGTGCCAGCAGCACCGGTACAGGAATGGTAAAACTGTTTTTT. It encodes CASSTGTGMVKLFF.

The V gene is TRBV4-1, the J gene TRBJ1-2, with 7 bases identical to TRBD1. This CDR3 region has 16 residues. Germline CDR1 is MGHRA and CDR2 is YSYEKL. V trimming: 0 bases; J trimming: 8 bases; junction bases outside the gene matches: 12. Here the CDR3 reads CASSQERGQTGRGYTF. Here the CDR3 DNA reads TGCGCCAGCAGCCAAGAAAGGGGACAGACCGGTCGGGGCTACACCTTC.

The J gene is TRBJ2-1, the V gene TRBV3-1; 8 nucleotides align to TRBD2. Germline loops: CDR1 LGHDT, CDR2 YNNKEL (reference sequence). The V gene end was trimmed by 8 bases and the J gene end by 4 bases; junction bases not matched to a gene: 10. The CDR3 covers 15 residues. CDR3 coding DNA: TGTGCCAGCGGTCCGGGACTAGTGGGTTACAATGAGCAGTTCTTC. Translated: CASGPGLVGYNEQFF.

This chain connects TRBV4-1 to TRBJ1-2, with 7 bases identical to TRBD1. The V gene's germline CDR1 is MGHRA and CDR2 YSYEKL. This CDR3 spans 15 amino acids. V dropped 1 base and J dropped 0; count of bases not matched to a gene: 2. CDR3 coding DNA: TGCGCCAGCAGCCAAGGACAGGGCCCTAACTATGGCTACACCTTC. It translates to CASSQGQGPNYGYTF.

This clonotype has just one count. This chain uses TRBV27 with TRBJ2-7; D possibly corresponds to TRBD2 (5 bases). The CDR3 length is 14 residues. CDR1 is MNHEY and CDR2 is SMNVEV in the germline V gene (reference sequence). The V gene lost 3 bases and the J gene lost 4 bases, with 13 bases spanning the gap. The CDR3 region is CASSLWGDRYEQYF. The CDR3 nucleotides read TGTGCCAGCAGTTTGTGGGGAGATAGATACGAGCAGTACTTC.